This paragraph reports one T cell receptor (beta chain). Reverse transcription of about 0.45 to 1 ug RNA was performed with random hexamers. The method of amplification for TCR beta CDR3 was immunoSEQ multiplex PCR, covering 54 Vbeta and 13 Jbeta. MiXCR, run by TCRdb on the immunoSEQ multiplex PCR reads, gives a single entry per CDR3 protein. This sample has around 180,000 distinct CDR3 sequences, with 90% to 95% found just once. These data are taken from a study of CD8 T cells in Susac syndrome. The V end lost 5 bases, the J end lost 3 bases, and 13 bases lay between the germline ends. Germline V CDR1 and CDR2: DFQATT, SNEGSKA (reference sequence). The CDR3 is 13 amino acids. The authors carried out high-throughput sequencing of TCR beta. They applied it to CD8+ and CD4+ T cells obtained from blood. The multiple sclerosis controls consisted of treatment-naive patients with relapsing-remitting disease, either stable or active. Negative isolation yielded CD8+ and CD4+ T cells; FACS enriched TEMRA cells.

Sequenced material: CD4+ T cells from PBMCs. The clonotype comes from a human donor with multiple sclerosis. The V call is TRBV20-1, the J call TRBJ2-5; the D gene is possibly TRBD1 (6 bases). CDR3 coding DNA: TGCAGTGCTCCAATTCGACAGGAAGAGACCCAGTACTTC. Translating it yields CSAPIRQEETQYF.